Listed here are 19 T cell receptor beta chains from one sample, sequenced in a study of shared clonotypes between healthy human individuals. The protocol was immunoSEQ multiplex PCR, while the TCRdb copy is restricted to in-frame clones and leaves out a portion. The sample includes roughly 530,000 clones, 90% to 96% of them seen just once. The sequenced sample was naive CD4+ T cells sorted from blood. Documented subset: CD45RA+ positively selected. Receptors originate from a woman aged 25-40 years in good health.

The CDR3 sequence: CASSTDRGRGTEAFF. In DNA, the CDR3 is TGTGCCAGTAGTACCGACAGGGGGCGAGGCACTGAAGCTTTCTTT. The genes are TRBV19 and TRBJ1-1; 10 bases align to TRBD1. V dropped 4 bases and J dropped 4; count of bases not matched to a gene: 6. Looked up from germline, CDR1 is LNHDA and CDR2 is SQIVND (reference sequence). The CDR3 runs to 15 residues.

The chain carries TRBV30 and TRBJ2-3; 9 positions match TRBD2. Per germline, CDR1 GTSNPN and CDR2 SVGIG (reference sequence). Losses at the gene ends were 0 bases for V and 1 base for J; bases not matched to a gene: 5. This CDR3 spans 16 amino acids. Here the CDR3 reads CAWSVGLAGRTDTQYF. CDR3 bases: TGTGCCTGGAGTGTAGGGCTAGCGGGGCGCACAGATACGCAGTATTTT.

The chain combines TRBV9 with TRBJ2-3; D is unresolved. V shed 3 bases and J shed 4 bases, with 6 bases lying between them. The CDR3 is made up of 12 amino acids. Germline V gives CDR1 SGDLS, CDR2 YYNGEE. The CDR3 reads CASSDSSDTQYF. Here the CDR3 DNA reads TGTGCCAGCAGCGACAGCTCAGATACGCAGTATTTT.

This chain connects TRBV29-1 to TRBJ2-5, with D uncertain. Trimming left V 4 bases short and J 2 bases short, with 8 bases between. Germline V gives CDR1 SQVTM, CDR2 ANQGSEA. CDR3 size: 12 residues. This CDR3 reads CSVGQTQETQYF. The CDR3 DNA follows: TGCAGCGTTGGGCAGACACAAGAGACCCAGTACTTC.

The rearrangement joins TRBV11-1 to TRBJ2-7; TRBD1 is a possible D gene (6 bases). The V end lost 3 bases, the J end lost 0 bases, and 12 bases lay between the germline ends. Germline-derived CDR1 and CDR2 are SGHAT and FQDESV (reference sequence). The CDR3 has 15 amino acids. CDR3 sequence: CASSLAGDNSYEQYF. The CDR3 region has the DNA TGTGCCAGCAGCTTGGCCGGGGACAACTCCTACGAGCAGTACTTC.

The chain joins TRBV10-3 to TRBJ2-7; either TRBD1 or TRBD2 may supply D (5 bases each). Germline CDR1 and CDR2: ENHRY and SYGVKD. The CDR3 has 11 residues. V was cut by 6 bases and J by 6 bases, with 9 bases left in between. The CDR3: CAIRGTSEQYF. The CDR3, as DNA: TGTGCCATCAGGGGGACCAGCGAGCAGTACTTC.

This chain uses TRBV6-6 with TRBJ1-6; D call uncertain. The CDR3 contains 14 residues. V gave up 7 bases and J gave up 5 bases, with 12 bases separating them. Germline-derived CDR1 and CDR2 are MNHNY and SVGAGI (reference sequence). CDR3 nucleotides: TGTGCCAGCACCAAGCAAGGGAATAATTCACCCCTCCACTTT. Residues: CASTKQGNNSPLHF.

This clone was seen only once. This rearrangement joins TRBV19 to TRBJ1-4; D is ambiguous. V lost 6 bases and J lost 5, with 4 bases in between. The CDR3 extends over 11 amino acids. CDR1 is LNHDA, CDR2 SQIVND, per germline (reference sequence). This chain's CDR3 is CASRTNEKLFF. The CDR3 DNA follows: TGTGCCAGTAGGACCAATGAAAAACTGTTTTTT. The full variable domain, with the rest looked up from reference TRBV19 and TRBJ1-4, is DGGITQSPKYLFRKEGQNVTLSCEQNLNHDAMYWYRQDPGQGLRLIYYSQIVNDFQKGDIAEGYSVSREKKESFPLTVTSAQKNPTAFYLCASRTNEKLFFGSGTQLSVL.

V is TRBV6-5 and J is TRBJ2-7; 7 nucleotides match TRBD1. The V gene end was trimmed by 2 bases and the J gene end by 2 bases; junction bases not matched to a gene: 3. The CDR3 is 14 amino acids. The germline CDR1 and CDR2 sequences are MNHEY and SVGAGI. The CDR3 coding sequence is TGTGCCAGCAGTTACCTGACAGGGACCTACGAGCAGTACTTC. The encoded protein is CASSYLTGTYEQYF.

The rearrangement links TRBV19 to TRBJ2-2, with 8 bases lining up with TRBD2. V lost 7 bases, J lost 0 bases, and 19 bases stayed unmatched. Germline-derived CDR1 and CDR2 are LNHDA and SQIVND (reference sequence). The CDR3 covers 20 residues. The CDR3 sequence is CASIPFSTLLAEPNTGELFF. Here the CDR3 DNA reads TGTGCCAGTATCCCCTTCTCCACCCTACTAGCGGAGCCGAACACCGGGGAGCTGTTTTTT.

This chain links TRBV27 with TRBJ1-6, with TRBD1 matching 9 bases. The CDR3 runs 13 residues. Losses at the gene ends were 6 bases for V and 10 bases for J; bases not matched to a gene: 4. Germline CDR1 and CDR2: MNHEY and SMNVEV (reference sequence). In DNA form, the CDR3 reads TGTGCCAGCAGCACAGGGGGCTGGTCACCCCTCCACTTT. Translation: CASSTGGWSPLHF.

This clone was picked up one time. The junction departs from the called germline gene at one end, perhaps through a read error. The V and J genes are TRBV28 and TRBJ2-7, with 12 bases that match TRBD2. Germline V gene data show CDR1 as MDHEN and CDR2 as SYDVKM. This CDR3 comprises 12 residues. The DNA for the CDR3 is TGTGCCAGCAGACAAGGACTAGCGGGGCTCAATTTC. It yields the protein CASRQGLAGLNF.

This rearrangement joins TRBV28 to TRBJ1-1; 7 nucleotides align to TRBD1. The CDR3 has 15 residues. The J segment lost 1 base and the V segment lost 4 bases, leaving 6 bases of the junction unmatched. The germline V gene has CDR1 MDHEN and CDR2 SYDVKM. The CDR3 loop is CASSSQGEGNTEAFF. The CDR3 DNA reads TGTGCCAGCAGTTCGCAGGGGGAGGGGAACACTGAAGCTTTCTTT.

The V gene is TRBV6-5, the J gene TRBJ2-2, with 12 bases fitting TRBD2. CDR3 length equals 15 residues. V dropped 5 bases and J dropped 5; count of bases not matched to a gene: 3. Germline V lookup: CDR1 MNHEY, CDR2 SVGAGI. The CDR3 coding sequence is TGTGCCAGCAGTCGGACTAGCGGGATTACCGGGGAGCTGTTTTTT. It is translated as CASSRTSGITGELFF.

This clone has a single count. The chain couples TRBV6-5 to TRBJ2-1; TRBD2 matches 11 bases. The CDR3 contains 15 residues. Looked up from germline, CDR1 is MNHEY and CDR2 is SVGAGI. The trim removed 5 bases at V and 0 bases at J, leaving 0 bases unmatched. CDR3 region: CASSTSGSSYNEQFF. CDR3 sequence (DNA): TGTGCCAGCAGTACTAGCGGGAGCTCCTACAATGAGCAGTTCTTC.

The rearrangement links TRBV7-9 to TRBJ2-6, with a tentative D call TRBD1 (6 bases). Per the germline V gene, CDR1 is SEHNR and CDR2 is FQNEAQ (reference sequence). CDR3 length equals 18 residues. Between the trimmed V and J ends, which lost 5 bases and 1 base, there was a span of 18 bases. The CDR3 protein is CASSPPQGRGSGANVLTF. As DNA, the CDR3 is TGTGCCAGCAGCCCCCCACAGGGTAGGGGATCTGGGGCCAACGTCCTGACTTTC.

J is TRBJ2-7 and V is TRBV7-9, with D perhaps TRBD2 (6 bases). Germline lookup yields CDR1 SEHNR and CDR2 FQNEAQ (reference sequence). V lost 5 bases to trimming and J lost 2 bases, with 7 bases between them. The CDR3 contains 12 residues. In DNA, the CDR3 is TGTGCCAGCAGCCCGGGAGCCTACGAGCAGTACTTC. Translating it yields CASSPGAYEQYF.

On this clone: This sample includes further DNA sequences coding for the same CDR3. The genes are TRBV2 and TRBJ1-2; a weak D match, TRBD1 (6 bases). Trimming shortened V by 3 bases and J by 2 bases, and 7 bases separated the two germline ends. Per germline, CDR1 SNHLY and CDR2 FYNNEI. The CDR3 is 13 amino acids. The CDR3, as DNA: TGTGCCAGCAGTGAGCAGGGGAACTATGGCTACACCTTC. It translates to CASSEQGNYGYTF.

The DNA for the CDR3 is TGTGCCAGCAGTTACCAGGGGACGAACACTGAAGCTTTCTTT. Its protein is CASSYQGTNTEAFF. The chain couples TRBV6-5 to TRBJ1-1; a possible D gene is TRBD1 (6 bases). Germline V gene lookup returns CDR1 MNHEY and CDR2 SVGAGI. The V end was cut by 2 bases, the J end by 1 base, with 8 bases between. The CDR3 has 14 residues.